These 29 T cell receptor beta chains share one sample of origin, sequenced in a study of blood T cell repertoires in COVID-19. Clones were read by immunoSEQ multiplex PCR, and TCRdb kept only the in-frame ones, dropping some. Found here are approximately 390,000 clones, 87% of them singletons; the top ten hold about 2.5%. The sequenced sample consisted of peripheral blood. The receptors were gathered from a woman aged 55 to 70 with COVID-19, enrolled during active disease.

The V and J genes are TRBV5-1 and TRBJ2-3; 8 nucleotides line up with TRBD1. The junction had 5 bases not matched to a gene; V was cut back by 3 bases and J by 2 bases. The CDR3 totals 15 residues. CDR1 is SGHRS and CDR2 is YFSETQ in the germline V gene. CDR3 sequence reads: CASSSEGQVTDTQYF. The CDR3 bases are TGCGCCAGCAGCTCAGAGGGACAGGTCACAGATACGCAGTATTTT.

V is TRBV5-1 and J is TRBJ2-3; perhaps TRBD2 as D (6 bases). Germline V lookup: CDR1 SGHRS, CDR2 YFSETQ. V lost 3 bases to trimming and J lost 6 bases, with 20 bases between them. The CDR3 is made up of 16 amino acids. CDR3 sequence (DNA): TGCGCCAGCAGCTATAGGGACTCCCTCATTGGGGATACGCAGTATTTT. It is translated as CASSYRDSLIGDTQYF.

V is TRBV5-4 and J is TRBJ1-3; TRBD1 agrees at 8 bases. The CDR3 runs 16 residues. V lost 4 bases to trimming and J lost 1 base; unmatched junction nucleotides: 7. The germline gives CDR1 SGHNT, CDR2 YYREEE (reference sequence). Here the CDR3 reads CASSPDRAVSGNTIYF. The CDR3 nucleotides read TGTGCCAGCAGCCCGGACAGGGCAGTATCTGGAAACACCATATATTTT.

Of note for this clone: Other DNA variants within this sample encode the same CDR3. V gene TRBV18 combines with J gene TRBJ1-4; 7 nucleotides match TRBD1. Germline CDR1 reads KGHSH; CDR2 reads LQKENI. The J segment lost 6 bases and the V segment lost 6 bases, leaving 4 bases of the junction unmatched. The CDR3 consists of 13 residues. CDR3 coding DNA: TGTGCCAGCTCCCCTGGGACAGATGAAAAACTGTTTTTT. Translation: CASSPGTDEKLFF. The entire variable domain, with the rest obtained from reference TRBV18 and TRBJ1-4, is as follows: NAGVMQNPRHLVRRRGQEARLRCSPMKGHSHVYWYRQLPEEGLKFMVYLQKENIIDESGMPKERFSAEFPKEGPSILRIQQVVRGDSAAYFCASSPGTDEKLFFGSGTQLSVL.

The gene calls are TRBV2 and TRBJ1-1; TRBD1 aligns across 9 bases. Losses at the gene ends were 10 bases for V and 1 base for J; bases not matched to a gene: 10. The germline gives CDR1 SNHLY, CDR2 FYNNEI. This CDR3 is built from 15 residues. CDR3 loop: CATVQGALGNTEAFF. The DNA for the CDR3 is TGTGCCACCGTACAGGGGGCATTGGGGAACACTGAAGCTTTCTTT. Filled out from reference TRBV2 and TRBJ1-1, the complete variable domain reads EPEVTQTPSHQVTQMGQEVILRCVPISNHLYFYWYRQILGQKVEFLVSFYNNEISEKSEIFDDQFSVERPDGSNFTLKIRSTKLEDSAMYFCATVQGALGNTEAFFGQGTRLTVV.

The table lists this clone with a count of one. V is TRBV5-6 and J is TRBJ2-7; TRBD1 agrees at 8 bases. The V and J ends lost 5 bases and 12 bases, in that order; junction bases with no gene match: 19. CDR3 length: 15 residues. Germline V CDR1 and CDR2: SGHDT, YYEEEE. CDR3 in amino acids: CASSRGQAPLREMYF. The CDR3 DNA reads TGTGCCAGCAGTCGGGGACAGGCCCCCCTACGAGAGATGTACTTC.

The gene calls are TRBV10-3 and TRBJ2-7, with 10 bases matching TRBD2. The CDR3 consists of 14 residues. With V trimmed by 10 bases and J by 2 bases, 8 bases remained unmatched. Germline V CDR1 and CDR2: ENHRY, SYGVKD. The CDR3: CASRGAGGPYEQYF. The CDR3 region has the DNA TGTGCCAGCCGTGGAGCGGGGGGGCCCTACGAGCAGTACTTC.

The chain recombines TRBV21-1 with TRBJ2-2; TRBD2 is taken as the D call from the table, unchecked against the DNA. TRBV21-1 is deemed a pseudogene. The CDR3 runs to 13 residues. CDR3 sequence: CASTEGYTGELFF. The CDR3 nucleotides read TGTGCCAGCACAGAGGGCTACACCGGGGAGCTGTTTTTT.

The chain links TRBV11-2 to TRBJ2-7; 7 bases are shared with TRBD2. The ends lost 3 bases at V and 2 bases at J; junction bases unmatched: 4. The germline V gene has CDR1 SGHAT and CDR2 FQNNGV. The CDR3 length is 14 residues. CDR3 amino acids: CASSFGGIPYEQYF. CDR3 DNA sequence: TGTGCCAGCAGCTTCGGGGGGATCCCCTACGAGCAGTACTTC.

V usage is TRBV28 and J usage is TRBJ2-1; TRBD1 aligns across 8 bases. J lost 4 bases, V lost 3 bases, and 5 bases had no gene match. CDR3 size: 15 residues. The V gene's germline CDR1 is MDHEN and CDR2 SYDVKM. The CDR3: CASSFPGQAYNEQFF. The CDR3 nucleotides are TGTGCCAGCAGTTTCCCGGGACAGGCTTACAATGAGCAGTTCTTC.

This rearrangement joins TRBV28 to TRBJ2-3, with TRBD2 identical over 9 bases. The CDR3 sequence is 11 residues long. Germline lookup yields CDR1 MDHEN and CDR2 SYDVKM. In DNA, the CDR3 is TGTATAGCGGGGGAGACAGATACGCAGTATTTT. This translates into CIAGETDTQYF.

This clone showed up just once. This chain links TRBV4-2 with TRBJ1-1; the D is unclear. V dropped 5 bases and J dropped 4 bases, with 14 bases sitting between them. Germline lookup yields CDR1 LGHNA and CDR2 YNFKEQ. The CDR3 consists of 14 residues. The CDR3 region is CASSSPLLSTEAFF. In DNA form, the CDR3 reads TGTGCCAGCAGCTCGCCCCTTTTGAGCACTGAAGCTTTCTTT.

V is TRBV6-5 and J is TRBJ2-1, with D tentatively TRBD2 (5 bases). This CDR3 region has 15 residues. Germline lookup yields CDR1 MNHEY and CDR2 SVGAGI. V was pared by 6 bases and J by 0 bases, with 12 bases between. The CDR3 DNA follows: TGTGCCAGCAGATTCAGCGGAAGCTCCTACAATGAGCAGTTCTTC. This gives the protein CASRFSGSSYNEQFF.

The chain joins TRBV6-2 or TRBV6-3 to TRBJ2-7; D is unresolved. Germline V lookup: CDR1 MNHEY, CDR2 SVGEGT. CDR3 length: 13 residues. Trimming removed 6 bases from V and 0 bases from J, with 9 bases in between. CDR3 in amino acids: CASSRAHSYEQYF. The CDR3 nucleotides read TGTGCCAGCAGCCGTGCACACTCCTACGAGCAGTACTTC.

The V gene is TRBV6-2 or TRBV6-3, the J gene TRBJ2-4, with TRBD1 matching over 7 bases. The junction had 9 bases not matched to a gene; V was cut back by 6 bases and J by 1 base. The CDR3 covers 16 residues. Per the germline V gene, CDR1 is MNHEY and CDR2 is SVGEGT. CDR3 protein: CASSDGRRGAKNIQYF. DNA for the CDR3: TGTGCCAGCAGCGACGGGCGCAGGGGGGCCAAAAACATTCAGTACTTC.

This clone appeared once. The CDR3 DNA reads TGTGCCAGCAGATTCGGACAGGGGGCCTACGAGCAGTACTTC. It codes for CASRFGQGAYEQYF. The chain has TRBV11-2 and TRBJ2-7; 10 bases are shared with TRBD1. CDR3 length equals 14 residues. Germline V gives CDR1 SGHAT, CDR2 FQNNGV. Trimming cost V 6 bases and J 2 bases; bases outside gene matches: 4. The full variable domain, with the rest looked up from reference TRBV11-2 and TRBJ2-7, is EAGVAQSPRYKIIEKRQSVAFWCNPISGHATLYWYQQILGQGPKLLIQFQNNGVVDDSQLPKDRFSAERLKGVDSTLKIQPAKLEDSAVYLCASRFGQGAYEQYFGPGTRLTVT.

The CDR3 nucleotides read TGTGCCAGTAGTATGAAGGGACAGGGGACATCTAACTATGGCTACACCTTC. Its translation is CASSMKGQGTSNYGYTF. The chain is built from TRBV19 and TRBJ1-2; TRBD1 matches 10 bases. Germline CDR1 is LNHDA and CDR2 is SQIVND (reference sequence). V shed 3 bases and J 0 bases; nucleotides not matched to a gene: 7. The CDR3 loop spans 17 amino acids. Variable domain in full (rest from reference TRBV19 and TRBJ1-2): DGGITQSPKYLFRKEGQNVTLSCEQNLNHDAMYWYRQDPGQGLRLIYYSQIVNDFQKGDIAEGYSVSREKKESFPLTVTSAQKNPTAFYLCASSMKGQGTSNYGYTFGSGTRLTVV.

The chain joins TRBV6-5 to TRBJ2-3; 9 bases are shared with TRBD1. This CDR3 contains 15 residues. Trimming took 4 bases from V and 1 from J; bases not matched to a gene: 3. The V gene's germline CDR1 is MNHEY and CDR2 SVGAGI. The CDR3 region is CASSSWTGGTDTQYF. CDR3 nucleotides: TGTGCCAGCAGTTCTTGGACAGGGGGCACAGATACGCAGTATTTT.

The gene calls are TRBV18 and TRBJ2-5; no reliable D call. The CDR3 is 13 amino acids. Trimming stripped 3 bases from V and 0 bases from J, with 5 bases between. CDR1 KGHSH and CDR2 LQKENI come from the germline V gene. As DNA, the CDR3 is TGTGCCAGCTCACCCTCCTACCAAGAGACCCAGTACTTC. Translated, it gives CASSPSYQETQYF. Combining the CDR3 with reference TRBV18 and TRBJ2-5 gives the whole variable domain NAGVMQNPRHLVRRRGQEARLRCSPMKGHSHVYWYRQLPEEGLKFMVYLQKENIIDESGMPKERFSAEFPKEGPSILRIQQVVRGDSAAYFCASSPSYQETQYFGPGTRLLVL.

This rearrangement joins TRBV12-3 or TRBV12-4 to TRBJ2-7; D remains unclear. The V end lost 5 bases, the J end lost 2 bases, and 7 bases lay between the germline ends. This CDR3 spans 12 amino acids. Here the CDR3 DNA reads TGTGCCAGCAGTCCCCGGGCCTACGAGCAGTACTTC. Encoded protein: CASSPRAYEQYF.

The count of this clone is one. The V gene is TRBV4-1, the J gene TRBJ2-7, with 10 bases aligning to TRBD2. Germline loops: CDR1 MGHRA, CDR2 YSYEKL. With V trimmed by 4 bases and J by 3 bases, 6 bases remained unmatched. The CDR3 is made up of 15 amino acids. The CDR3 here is CASSPLAGSFYEQYF. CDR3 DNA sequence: TGCGCCAGCAGCCCACTAGCGGGGAGCTTCTACGAGCAGTACTTC.

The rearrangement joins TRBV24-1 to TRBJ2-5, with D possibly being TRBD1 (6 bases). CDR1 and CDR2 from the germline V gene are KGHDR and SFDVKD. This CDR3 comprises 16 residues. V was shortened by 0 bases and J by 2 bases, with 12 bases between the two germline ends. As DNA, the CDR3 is TGTGCCACCAGTGATTTGACCAGGGGTTCTCAAGAGACCCAGTACTTC. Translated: CATSDLTRGSQETQYF.

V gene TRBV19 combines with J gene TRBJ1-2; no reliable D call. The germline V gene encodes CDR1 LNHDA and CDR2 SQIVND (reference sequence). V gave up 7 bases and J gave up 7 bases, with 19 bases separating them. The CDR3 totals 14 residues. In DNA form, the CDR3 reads TGTGCCAGTACCACGAGAGGAGCCGAGGGTGGCTACACCTTC. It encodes CASTTRGAEGGYTF.

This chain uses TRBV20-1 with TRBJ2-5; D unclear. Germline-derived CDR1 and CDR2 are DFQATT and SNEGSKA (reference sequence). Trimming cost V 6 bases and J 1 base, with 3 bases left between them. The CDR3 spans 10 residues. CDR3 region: CSASQETQYF. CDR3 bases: TGCAGTGCGAGCCAAGAGACCCAGTACTTC.

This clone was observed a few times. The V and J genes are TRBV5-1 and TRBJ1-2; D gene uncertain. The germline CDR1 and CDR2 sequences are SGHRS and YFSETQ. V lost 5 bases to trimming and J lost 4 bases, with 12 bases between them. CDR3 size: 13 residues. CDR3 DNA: TGCGCCAGCAGTCAGGCGTTGGTCTATGGCTACACCTTC. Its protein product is CASSQALVYGYTF.

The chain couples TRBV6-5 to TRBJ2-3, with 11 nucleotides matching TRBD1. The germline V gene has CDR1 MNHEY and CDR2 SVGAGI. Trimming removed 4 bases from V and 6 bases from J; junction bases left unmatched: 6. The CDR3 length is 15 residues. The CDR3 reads CASSSGTGGVDTQYF. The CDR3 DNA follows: TGTGCCAGCAGTTCCGGGACAGGGGGTGTGGATACGCAGTATTTT.

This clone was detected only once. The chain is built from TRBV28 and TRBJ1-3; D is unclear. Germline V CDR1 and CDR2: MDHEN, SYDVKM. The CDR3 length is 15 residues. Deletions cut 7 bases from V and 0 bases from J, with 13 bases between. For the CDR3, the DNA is TGTGCCAGCAACTCGGAGGAGGCCTCTGGAAACACCATATATTTT. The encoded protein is CASNSEEASGNTIYF.

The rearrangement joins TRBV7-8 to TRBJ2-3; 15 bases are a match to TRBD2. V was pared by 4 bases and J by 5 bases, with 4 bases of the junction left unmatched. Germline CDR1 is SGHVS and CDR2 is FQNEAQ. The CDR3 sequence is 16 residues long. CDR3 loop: CASSSGLAGGQDTQYF. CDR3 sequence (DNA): TGTGCCAGCAGCTCCGGACTAGCGGGGGGGCAAGATACGCAGTATTTT.

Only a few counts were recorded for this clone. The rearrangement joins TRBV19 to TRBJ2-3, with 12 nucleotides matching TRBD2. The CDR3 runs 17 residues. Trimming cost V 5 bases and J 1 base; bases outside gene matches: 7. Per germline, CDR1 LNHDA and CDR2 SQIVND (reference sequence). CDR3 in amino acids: CASSLYPSGGGTDTQYF. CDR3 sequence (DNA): TGTGCCAGTAGTCTCTATCCTAGCGGGGGGGGCACAGATACGCAGTATTTT.